This is a list of T cell receptor beta chains from one sample in a study of breast tumors, draining lymph nodes, adjacent tissues. TCRdb itself ran the multiplex PCR reads through MiXCR, one entry per CDR3 protein. This table has tens of thousands of distinct CDR3 sequences, about 27% appearing once. The sequencing input was axillary lymph node tissue. All receptors derive from a female donor with breast cancer. Some clones in this sample may be carry-over from other donors' samples. CDR3s include the opening cysteine and the closing phenylalanine or tryptophan. A D gene is named only where the DNA matches it firmly. Only part of the rows carry a size: once, few, many, or a class if the clone is expanded.

V gene: TRBV9; clone size: many; J gene: TRBJ2-3; D gene: NA; CDR3 DNA: TGTGCCAGCAGCGTAGCGGTAGTCCCAGATACGCAGTATTTT; CDR3 protein: CASSVAVVPDTQYF
V gene: TRBV4-1; clone size: many; J gene: TRBJ2-1; D gene: TRBD1; CDR3 DNA: TGCGCCAGCATGGCAGGGGGATACAATGAGCAGTTCTTC; CDR3 protein: CASMAGGYNEQFF
V gene: TRBV12-3/TRBV12-4; clone size: many; J gene: TRBJ1-3; D gene: NA; CDR3 DNA: TGTGCCAGCAGTTCCGCTAGGGGGGGAAACACCATATATTTT; CDR3 protein: CASSSARGGNTIYF
V gene: TRBV11-2; clone size: many; J gene: TRBJ2-6; D gene: TRBD1; CDR3 DNA: TGTGCCAGCAGCTTAGCCAGGGGGTTGGCTGGGGCCAACGTCCTGACTTTC; CDR3 protein: CASSLARGLAGANVLTF
V gene: TRBV12-3/TRBV12-4; clone size: NA; J gene: TRBJ1-2; D gene: TRBD1; CDR3 DNA: TGTGCCATCAGTTTACAAACAGGGGGAGGCTATGGCTACACCTTC; CDR3 protein: CAISLQTGGGYGYTF
V gene: TRBV20-1; clone size: many; J gene: TRBJ2-7; D gene: TRBD2; CDR3 DNA: TGCAGTGCTACGGGGGGAGGCGATGAGCAGTACTTC; CDR3 protein: CSATGGGDEQYF
V gene: TRBV6-5; clone size: many; J gene: TRBJ2-3; D gene: TRBD2; CDR3 DNA: TGTGCCAGCAGTTACTCGAGTAGCGGGTCCACAGATACGCAGTATTTT; CDR3 protein: CASSYSSSGSTDTQYF
V gene: TRBV5-4; clone size: many; J gene: TRBJ2-2; D gene: TRBD1; CDR3 DNA: TGTGCCAGCAGCTTGGGCCGCAGGGGGAGGAACACCGGGGAGCTGTTTTTT; CDR3 protein: CASSLGRRGRNTGELFF
V gene: TRBV18; clone size: many; J gene: TRBJ2-5; D gene: NA; CDR3 DNA: TGTGCCAGCTCACCGGACATCCAAGAGACCCAGTACTTC; CDR3 protein: CASSPDIQETQYF
V gene: TRBV11-2; clone size: many; J gene: TRBJ2-3; D gene: NA; CDR3 DNA: TGTGCCAGTAAAAGGGGTTTTACAGATACGCAGTATTTT; CDR3 protein: CASKRGFTDTQYF
V gene: TRBV10-1; clone size: NA; J gene: TRBJ2-5; D gene: NA; CDR3 DNA: TGCGCCAGCAGTGGGACAGACGAAGGGGCCCAGTACTTC; CDR3 protein: CASSGTDEGAQYF
V gene: TRBV7-8; clone size: many; J gene: TRBJ2-2; D gene: NA; CDR3 DNA: TGTGCCAGCAGCTTGAAAAACACCGGGGAGCTGTTTTTT; CDR3 protein: CASSLKNTGELFF
V gene: TRBV24-1; clone size: many; J gene: TRBJ2-1; D gene: TRBD2; CDR3 DNA: TGTGCCACCAGTGAATCTACCTCTAGCGGGATGGCCGGGGATGAGCAGTTCTTC; CDR3 protein: CATSESTSSGMAGDEQFF
V gene: TRBV7-6; clone size: many; J gene: TRBJ2-5; D gene: NA; CDR3 DNA: TGTGCCAGCAGCCAACCACGCCCTGAGCCAGGGTCGGGGAAGCGGGAAGAGACCCAGTACTTC; CDR3 protein: CASSQPRPEPGSGKREETQYF
V gene: TRBV3-1; clone size: many; J gene: TRBJ2-3; D gene: NA; CDR3 DNA: TGTGCCAGCAGCCGAACTAGGGTAGCACACATGACAGATACGCAGTATTTT; CDR3 protein: CASSRTRVAHMTDTQYF
V gene: TRBV7-9; clone size: many; J gene: TRBJ1-1; D gene: NA; CDR3 DNA: TGTGCCAGCAGCTTAGTAGATTGGAGAGGCAGGAACACTGAAGCTTTCTTT; CDR3 protein: CASSLVDWRGRNTEAFF
V gene: TRBV20-1; clone size: many; J gene: TRBJ2-5; D gene: TRBD1; CDR3 DNA: TGCAGTGCTACCTCCAACAGGGGTTGGGAAGAGACCCAGTACTTC; CDR3 protein: CSATSNRGWEETQYF
V gene: TRBV14; clone size: NA; J gene: TRBJ2-7; D gene: TRBD1; CDR3 DNA: TGTGCCAGTCGACGACAGGGGCAATCCTACGAGCAGTCCTTC; CDR3 protein: CASRRQGQSYEQSF